The 18 T cell receptor beta chains presented below share a single source sample, sequenced in a study of low-dose radiotherapy and immunotherapy resistance in tumors. cDNA synthesis used a TRAV/TRBV-specific primer set for both chains. For amplifying TCRs, the PCR ran for about 20 cycles with Phusion, which was used together with a constant-region primer and the adapter on the V primers. Using its own MiXCR run on the reads, TCRdb lists one record per CDR3 protein. The table records around 76,000 distinct CDR3 sequences, less than 35% of them present only once. Time point meaning: before trial treatment. Sequences were derived from PBMCs, sampled before treatment. The origin of the receptors is a female donor with ovarian cancer.

V is TRBV5-4 and J is TRBJ1-3, with D perhaps matching TRBD1 (6 bases). Germline CDR1 is SGHNT and CDR2 is YYREEE (reference sequence). V lost 0 bases and J lost 4, with 17 bases in between. This CDR3 region has 17 residues. In nucleotides, the CDR3 is TGTGCCAGCAGCTTGGAGCCGACAGGTTCTGCAGGAAACACCATATATTTT. This encodes CASSLEPTGSAGNTIYF.

In this sample, this clonotype turned up many times. DNA for the CDR3: TGTGCCAGCGGCTTACTGGGGCGGGACACTGAAGCTTTCTTT. Protein: CASGLLGRDTEAFF. The gene calls are TRBV28 and TRBJ1-1; a possible D gene is TRBD1 (5 bases). V was trimmed by 8 bases and J by 3 bases, leaving 16 bases between them. Germline V lookup: CDR1 MDHEN, CDR2 SYDVKM. There are 14 residues in the CDR3.

At least ten counts were recorded for this clonotype. The genes are TRBV29-1 and TRBJ2-7; maybe TRBD1 (7 bases). V dropped 3 bases and J dropped 0 bases, with 15 bases sitting between them. This CDR3 spans 15 amino acids. Germline CDR1 and CDR2: SQVTM and ANQGSEA. The chain's CDR3 is CSVDLGQGGSYEQYF. The CDR3 nucleotides read TGCAGCGTTGATCTTGGGCAGGGGGGCTCCTACGAGCAGTACTTC.

As regards this clonotype: A read error likely explains this, since a far larger clone differs by one base. V and J are TRBV4-3 and TRBJ2-1; TRBD2 agrees at 9 bases. Germline V CDR1 and CDR2: LGHNA, YSLEER. Losses at the gene ends were 1 base for V and 12 bases for J; bases not matched to a gene: 16. The CDR3 is 17 residues long. CDR3 amino acids: CASSQAWGASGTPVQFF. CDR3 nucleotides: TGCGCCAGCAGCCAAGCCTGGGGAGCTAGCGGGACTCCTGTGCAGTTCTTC.

Points on this clonotype: A read error is the likely source, as a far larger clone sits one nucleotide away. V is TRBV5-4 and J is TRBJ2-7; 7 positions agree with TRBD2. The trim removed 3 bases at V and 3 bases at J, leaving 12 bases unmatched. The CDR3 loop spans 16 amino acids. Germline V gene lookup returns CDR1 SGHNT and CDR2 YYREEE (reference sequence). The CDR3 reads CASSSLSLRESYEQYF. CDR3 DNA: TGTGCCAGCAGCTCCTTATCTTTGCGGGAGAGCTACGAGCAGTACTTC.

This clonotype appeared many times. The gene calls are TRBV5-1 and TRBJ2-1, with 12 nucleotides matching TRBD2. The CDR3 is 17 amino acids. Per germline, CDR1 SGHRS and CDR2 YFSETQ. With V trimmed by 0 bases and J by 2 bases, 3 bases remained unmatched. This CDR3 reads CASSLVASGRAYNEQFF. CDR3 sequence (DNA): TGCGCCAGCAGCTTGGTAGCTAGCGGGAGGGCCTACAATGAGCAGTTCTTC.

This chain joins TRBV5-6 and TRBJ2-5; 8 positions agree with TRBD1. V was pared by 2 bases and J by 3 bases, with 9 bases of the junction left unmatched. Germline values: CDR1 SGHDT, CDR2 YYEEEE. The CDR3 covers 16 residues. As DNA, the CDR3 is TGTGCCAGCAGCTTAGCTGGGGACAGGACCAAAGAGACCCAGTACTTC. Translating gives CASSLAGDRTKETQYF.

This clonotype came up many times. The CDR3 bases are TGTGCCAGCAGCCCTGCCCTGAACACTGAAGCTTTCTTT. Protein sequence: CASSPALNTEAFF. V is TRBV7-2 and J is TRBJ1-1; no clear D gene. CDR3 length: 13 residues. Trimming pared 5 bases from V and 0 bases from J, leaving 7 bases between. Looked up from germline, CDR1 is SGHTA and CDR2 is FQGNSA.

Ten or more counts support this clonotype. The chain couples TRBV7-2 to TRBJ2-7; 8 nucleotides agree with TRBD2. The trim removed 0 bases at V and 1 base at J, leaving 2 bases unmatched. Per the germline V gene, CDR1 is SGHTA and CDR2 is FQGNSA. This CDR3 is 15 amino acids long. CDR3 bases: TGTGCCAGCAGCTTAGCTAGCGGGGTGTCCTACGAGCAGTACTTC. Its protein product is CASSLASGVSYEQYF.

The gene calls are TRBV14 and TRBJ1-1, with D unresolved. The germline gives CDR1 SGHDN, CDR2 FVKESK. The CDR3 spans 14 residues. The germline V and J ends were trimmed by 1 base and 4 bases, with 10 bases remaining between them. The chain's CDR3 is CASSQVVGVTEAFF. The CDR3 bases are TGTGCCAGCAGCCAAGTTGTTGGGGTCACTGAAGCTTTCTTT.

The CDR3 DNA follows: TGTGCCAGCAGCTTAAACCCCCTAGCGGGAGGGGTAACCTACGAGCAGTACTTC. It yields the protein CASSLNPLAGGVTYEQYF. J is TRBJ2-7 and V is TRBV7-3; 12 bases are a match to TRBD2. The V gene end was trimmed by 1 base and the J gene end by 2 bases; junction bases not matched to a gene: 9. In germline, CDR1 is SGHTA, CDR2 FQGTGA. CDR3 length: 18 amino acids.

This clonotype was counted ten times or more. CDR3 DNA: TGTGCCAGCAGTGAATCGAGAACCGGGGAGCTGTTTTTT. Residues: CASSESRTGELFF. This rearrangement joins TRBV2 to TRBJ2-2; D unresolved. The germline V and J ends were trimmed by 2 bases and 5 bases, with 6 bases remaining between them. Germline CDR1 SNHLY, CDR2 FYNNEI. This CDR3 is 13 amino acids long.

This clonotype was recorded many times. The genes are TRBV7-2 and TRBJ2-7, with 13 nucleotides matching TRBD2. V gave up 5 bases and J gave up 7 bases; unmatched junction bases: 8. CDR1 SGHTA and CDR2 FQGNSA come from the germline V gene. This CDR3 is built from 15 residues. CDR3 nucleotides: TGTGCCAGCAGCGAACTAGCGGGGGGGACGCGAGAGCAGTACTTC. As protein: CASSELAGGTREQYF.

This clonotype was seen repeatedly, ten times or more. J is TRBJ2-1 and V is TRBV24-1; 7 bases are shared with TRBD2. The V segment lost 9 bases and the J segment 4 bases; nucleotides outside the gene matches: 11. The CDR3 runs 15 residues. From germline, CDR1 is KGHDR and CDR2 SFDVKD. This chain's CDR3 is CATGKERGGYNEQFF. For the CDR3, the DNA is TGTGCCACCGGCAAGGAAAGGGGAGGGTACAATGAGCAGTTCTTC.

This clonotype was detected many times. V gene TRBV28 combines with J gene TRBJ2-1; 11 nucleotides agree with TRBD2. V lost 3 bases and J lost 5; bases outside the gene matches: 3. The germline CDR1 and CDR2 sequences are MDHEN and SYDVKM. This CDR3 comprises 15 residues. The CDR3 nucleotides read TGTGCCAGCAGTTTCCTAGCGGGGGGAAACAATGAGCAGTTCTTC. This encodes CASSFLAGGNNEQFF.

This clonotype was recorded at least ten times. This chain joins TRBV10-1 and TRBJ2-1, with D unclear. Germline assignment: CDR1 WNHNN and CDR2 SYGVQD (reference sequence). This CDR3 has 12 amino acids. V lost 6 bases to trimming and J lost 8 bases, with 11 bases between them. The CDR3 sequence is CASSLLRYEQFF. CDR3 bases: TGCGCCAGCAGCCTTCTAAGGTATGAGCAGTTCTTC.

The chain recombines TRBV5-1 with TRBJ1-4; D remains unclear. This CDR3 contains 13 residues. Germline V CDR1 and CDR2: SGHRS, YFSETQ. The V gene lost 4 bases and the J gene lost 5 bases, with 9 bases spanning the gap. CDR3 region: CASSTDQNEKLFF. The CDR3 region has the DNA TGCGCCAGCAGCACAGACCAGAATGAAAAACTGTTTTTT. The full variable domain, in which reference TRBV5-1 and TRBJ1-4 provide the parts outside the CDR3, is KAGVTQTPRYLIKTRGQQVTLSCSPISGHRSVSWYQQTPGQGLQFLFEYFSETQRNKGNFPGRFSGRQFSNSRSEMNVSTLELGDSALYLCASSTDQNEKLFFGSGTQLSVL.

This clonotype was seen at least ten times. The V and J genes are TRBV9 and TRBJ1-6; D remains unclear. Germline CDR1 reads SGDLS; CDR2 reads YYNGEE. There are 13 residues in the CDR3. Trimming cost V 0 bases and J 8 bases, with 6 bases left between them. Here the CDR3 reads CASSVGRDSPLHF. The CDR3 DNA reads TGTGCCAGCAGCGTAGGAAGGGATTCACCCCTCCACTTT.